This record concerns one TCR beta chain sequence. What it recognizes is unknown. This sample was taken from a study of long-term antiretroviral therapy in people with HIV. The study, taken as a whole, reports: Blood in the study was drawn between 2004 and 2017, possibly under older ART regimens, which may be less effective than current ones. Repertoires looked antigen-experienced, with only a slight naive shift after ART. Subsequent to ART, diversity was augmented yet persisted below that of transplant donor controls.

CDR1 is MNHEY, CDR2 SVGAGI, per germline. Trimming cost V 4 bases and J 6 bases, with 12 bases left between them. This CDR3 has 13 residues. An immunoSEQ assay, version v3.0, was performed at survey level. Repertoires were generated with immunoSEQ multiplex PCR, while TCRdb's copy carries only in-frame clones and drops some. The sample lists 9,500 to 12,000 clones; around 80% were seen once. Prior to DNA extraction, the samples held roughly 1-10 million cryopreserved PBMC. The chain employs TRBV6-5 and TRBJ1-2; D perhaps matches TRBD1 (5 bases). This specimen was unsorted PBMCs, taken 1.8 years after starting antiretroviral therapy. This TCR was sampled from a man in his forties with HIV. The CDR3, as DNA: TGTGCCAGCAGTTCGACGGGGGGGAATGGCTACACCTTC. Its translation: CASSSTGGNGYTF.